This TCR beta chain emerged from a study of T-cell reconstitution after alpha-beta-depleted transplantation in children. Unique molecular identifiers were incorporated when the TCRbeta library was constructed. Using its own MiXCR run on the PCR reads, TCRdb lists one record per CDR3 protein. The sample consists of hundreds of thousands of distinct CDR3 sequences, about 15% of them appearing once. Between the trimmed V and J ends, which lost 3 bases and 3 bases, there was a span of 11 bases. The V gene's germline CDR1 is DFQATT and CDR2 SNEGSKA (reference sequence). The CDR3 contains 13 residues. This clonotype was counted at least ten times.

Here the sequenced sample was PBMCs from the stem cell graft donor, taken from the stem cell graft. This clonotype originated in a human donor who donated a stem cell graft to a child with acute myeloid leukemia. The chain joins TRBV20-1 to TRBJ1-2; no clear D. Here the CDR3 reads CSARGEGYYGYTF. The CDR3 coding sequence is TGCAGTGCTAGGGGAGAGGGTTACTATGGCTACACCTTC.